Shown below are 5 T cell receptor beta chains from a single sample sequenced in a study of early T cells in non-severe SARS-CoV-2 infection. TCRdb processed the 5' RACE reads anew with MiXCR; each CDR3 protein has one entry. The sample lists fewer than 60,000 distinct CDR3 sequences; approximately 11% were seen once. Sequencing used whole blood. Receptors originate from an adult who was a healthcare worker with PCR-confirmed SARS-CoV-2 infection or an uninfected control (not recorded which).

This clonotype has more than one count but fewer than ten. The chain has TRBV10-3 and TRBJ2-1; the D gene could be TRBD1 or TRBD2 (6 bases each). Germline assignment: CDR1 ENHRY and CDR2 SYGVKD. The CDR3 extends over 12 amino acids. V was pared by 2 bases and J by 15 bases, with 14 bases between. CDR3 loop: CAISEPGGLWFF. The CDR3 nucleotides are TGTGCCATCAGTGAGCCTGGGGGGCTCTGGTTCTTC.

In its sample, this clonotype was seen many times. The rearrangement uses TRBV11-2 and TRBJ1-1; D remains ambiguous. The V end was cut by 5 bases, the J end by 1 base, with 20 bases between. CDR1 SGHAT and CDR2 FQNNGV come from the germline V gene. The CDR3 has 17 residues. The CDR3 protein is CASSPPMNVRPNTEAFF. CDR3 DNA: TGTGCCAGCAGCCCACCAATGAATGTAAGACCGAACACTGAAGCTTTCTTT.

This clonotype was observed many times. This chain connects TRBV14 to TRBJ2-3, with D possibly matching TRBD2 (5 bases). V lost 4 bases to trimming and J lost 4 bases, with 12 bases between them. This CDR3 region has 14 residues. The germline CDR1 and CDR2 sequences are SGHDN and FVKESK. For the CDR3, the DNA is TGTGCCAGCAGCCTGTTAGCGAGCGCAGATACGCAGTATTTT. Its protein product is CASSLLASADTQYF.

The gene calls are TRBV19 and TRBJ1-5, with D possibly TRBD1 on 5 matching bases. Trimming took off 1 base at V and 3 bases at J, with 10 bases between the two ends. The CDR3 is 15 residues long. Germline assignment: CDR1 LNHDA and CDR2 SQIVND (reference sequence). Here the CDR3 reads CASSIVGRTNQPQHF. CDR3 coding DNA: TGTGCCAGTAGTATAGTGGGGCGGACCAATCAGCCCCAGCATTTT.

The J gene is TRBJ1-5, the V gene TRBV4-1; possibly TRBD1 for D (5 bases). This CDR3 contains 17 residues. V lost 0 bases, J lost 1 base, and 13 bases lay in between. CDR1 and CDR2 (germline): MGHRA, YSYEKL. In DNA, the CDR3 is TGCGCCAGCAGCCAAGATTCAGGGTTTGGGAGCAATCAGCCCCAGCATTTT. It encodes CASSQDSGFGSNQPQHF.